This TCR beta chain is drawn from a study of T-cell reconstitution after alpha-beta-depleted transplantation in children. The length of the CDR3 is 16 residues. In germline, CDR1 is KGHSH, CDR2 LQKENI. The germline V and J ends were trimmed by 1 base and 0 bases, with 11 bases remaining between them. Construction of the TCRbeta library involved unique molecular identifiers. Using its own MiXCR run on the PCR reads, TCRdb lists one record per CDR3 protein. The table includes about 360,000 distinct CDR3 sequences, roughly 13% detected once. This sample comprised PBMCs, obtained from the stem cell graft. This clonotype was obtained from a human donor who donated a stem cell graft to a child with Fanconi anemia. The chain combines TRBV18 with TRBJ2-3, with no clear D. The CDR3 loop is CASSPLLTPSTDTQYF. DNA of the CDR3: TGTGCCAGCTCACCACTCTTGACACCTAGCACAGATACGCAGTATTTT.